This T cell receptor beta chain was sequenced during a study of cytomegalovirus exposure and HLA in healthy donors. Remarks on this clone: Its antigen is still unknown.

Both 60 Vbeta primers and 13 Jbeta primers went into the PCR. Repertoires were generated with immunoSEQ multiplex PCR, while TCRdb's copy carries only in-frame clones and drops some. This table has about 99,000 clones, more than 75% appearing once. Study results and limitations: A missense variant in DCLRE1C was later tied to TCR beta V- and J-gene trimming.

The sample consisted of PBMCs. The sequence came from a woman aged 18-29 years in good health and CMV-seropositive.

The CDR3 bases are TGTGCCAGCAGTTACAGTGCAGGGAACAGTGACACTGAAGCTTTCTTT. It codes for CASSYSAGNSDTEAFF. This rearrangement joins TRBV6-8 to TRBJ1-1; tentative D call: TRBD1 (5 bases). Per the germline V gene, CDR1 is MNHGY and CDR2 is SAAAGT. The ends were cut back, 2 bases at V and 3 bases at J, with 16 bases in the middle. The CDR3 consists of 16 residues.